A selection of T cell receptor beta chains follows, all from one sample in a study of cytomegalovirus exposure and HLA in healthy donors. Profiling relied on immunoSEQ multiplex PCR, and the TCRdb table lists in-frame clones only, not all of them. This table holds around 140,000 clones, around nine tenths found once. Material: PBMCs. These receptors all come from a woman aged 25 to 39 in good health and CMV-seronegative. CDR3s include the opening cysteine and the closing phenylalanine or tryptophan. The D gene is left open where the match is weak. Expanded clones are given a class, and other clones once, few, many or no size at all.

D gene	J gene	clone size	V gene	CDR3 DNA	CDR3 protein
TRBD1	TRBJ1-2	.	TRBV7-9	TGTGCCAGCAGCTTCGAGGGGACAGGGAGGCCTCACACCTTC	CASSFEGTGRPHTF
.	TRBJ1-1	.	TRBV7-9	TGTTCCAGCAGCTTACCCAGGGGTGGGTTGAACACTGAAGCTTTCTTT	CSSSLPRGGLNTEAFF
.	TRBJ2-7	.	TRBV4-2	TGTGCCAGCAGCCATGCAGCGGGTAAAGAATACGAGCAGTACTTC	CASSHAAGKEYEQYF
TRBD2	TRBJ2-3	.	TRBV15	TGTGCCACCAGCGATACTAGCGGGGGGGCAGATACGCAGTATTTT	CATSDTSGGADTQYF
.	TRBJ2-1	.	TRBV7-9	TGTGCCAGCACCCCGTGGGGAGACAATGAGCAGTTCTTC	CASTPWGDNEQFF
.	TRBJ2-7	.	TRBV28	TGTGCCAGCAGTCCTTTCCTCGAGCAGTACTTC	CASSPFLEQYF
TRBD2	TRBJ2-2	few	TRBV5-6	TGTGCCAGCAGCTTTCGACTAGCGGGAGTCACCGGGGAGCTGTTTTTT	CASSFRLAGVTGELFF
TRBD1	TRBJ1-4	.	TRBV18	TGTGCCAGCTCACCGGGGGGACAGGGCAATGAAAAACTGTTTTTT	CASSPGGQGNEKLFF
TRBD1	TRBJ2-2	once	TRBV27	TGTGCCAGCAGTTGGGGGACAGCAAACACCGGGGAGCTGTTTTTT	CASSWGTANTGELFF
TRBD1	TRBJ1-2	.	TRBV5-1	TGCGCCAGCAGTCTTTCCAACGCGGGACAGGGGAACGGCTACACCTTC	CASSLSNAGQGNGYTF
.	TRBJ2-4	.	TRBV5-6	TGTGCCAGCAGCTTGGGTCTGGGACTAGCCAAAAACATTCAGTACTTC	CASSLGLGLAKNIQYF
.	TRBJ1-5	.	TRBV30	TGTGCCTGGAGTCCAGGTGGGCAGCCCCAGCATTTT	CAWSPGGQPQHF
TRBD1	TRBJ2-5	.	TRBV5-1	TGCGCCAGCAGCAACGGACAGGGGGCAGGGGAGACCCAGTACTTC	CASSNGQGAGETQYF
.	TRBJ2-5	.	TRBV2	TGTGCCAGCAGGACACAGGGAGAGACCCAGTACTTC	CASRTQGETQYF
.	TRBJ2-3	.	TRBV7-2	TGTGCCAGCAGCTTAGTCTCAGATACGCAGTATTTT	CASSLVSDTQYF
TRBD1	TRBJ1-2	.	TRBV10-3	TGTGCCATCAGCACGGGACAGGGGGCCTATGGCTACACCTTC	CAISTGQGAYGYTF
.	TRBJ1-1	.	TRBV18	TGTGCCAGCTCACCCGGTCACAGGACGCCCTCTGAAGCTTTCTTT	CASSPGHRTPSEAFF
.	TRBJ1-1	.	TRBV2	TGTGCCAGCAGTGCAGGGACTGAAGCTTTCTTT	CASSAGTEAFF
.	TRBJ2-2	.	TRBV6-1	TGTGCCAGCAGTGAAGTTATCCGGGACACCGGGGAGCTGTTTTTT	CASSEVIRDTGELFF
TRBD1	TRBJ1-2	.	TRBV5-1	TGCGCCAGCAGCTTGGCCCCGGGACAGGGTTCTGTTGGCTACACCTTC	CASSLAPGQGSVGYTF
TRBD2	TRBJ2-1	many	TRBV7-9	TGTGCCAGCAGCTTAGGAGCGGGACTCAAAAGGAATGAGCAGTTCTTC	CASSLGAGLKRNEQFF
TRBD1	TRBJ2-1	.	TRBV7-8	TGTGCCAGCAGCTTACGTTTGGGACAGGGGATGAATGAGCAGTTCTTC	CASSLRLGQGMNEQFF
.	TRBJ2-7	.	TRBV10-3	TGTGCCATCAGTGAGCCGTACGCGGGGACCTACGAGCAGTACTTC	CAISEPYAGTYEQYF
.	TRBJ1-5	.	TRBV7-9	TGTGCCAGCAGCTGGGGAGGCAATCAGCCCCAGCATTTT	CASSWGGNQPQHF
TRBD2	TRBJ2-1	.	TRBV10-3	TGTGCCATCAGTGAGTCCGGGACTAGGAGTGGCAATGAGCAGTTCTTC	CAISESGTRSGNEQFF
TRBD2	TRBJ2-3	.	TRBV4-2	TGTGCCAGCAGCCAAGGGCGGCTAGCGGAGACTAGCACAGATACGCAGTATTTT	CASSQGRLAETSTDTQYF
TRBD2	TRBJ2-1	few	TRBV4-2	TGTGCCAGCAGCCCTGGACTAGGGGATGCGGATGAGCAGTTCTTC	CASSPGLGDADEQFF
TRBD2	TRBJ2-7	.	TRBV19	TGTGCCAGTAGTATATCCGGGGGAGCGGGAGAGCAGTACTTC	CASSISGGAGEQYF
TRBD2	TRBJ2-5	.	TRBV11-2	TGTGCCAGCAGCTTAGGGCGGGGGGGCCAGACCCAGTACTTC	CASSLGRGGQTQYF
.	TRBJ2-3	.	TRBV6-5	TGTGCCAGCAGTTACTCGAGGAGGGGCACAGATACGCAGTATTTT	CASSYSRRGTDTQYF
TRBD1	TRBJ2-7	.	TRBV27	TGTGCCAGCAGTTTATGGGGACAGGGGGCTTACGAGCAGTACTTC	CASSLWGQGAYEQYF
.	TRBJ2-2	.	TRBV7-9	TGTGCCAGCAGTCAGGGGCCCAACACCGGGGAGCTGTTTTTT	CASSQGPNTGELFF
.	TRBJ2-1	few	TRBV19	TGTGCCAGTAGTATAGTCTACTTCACCTCCTACAATGAGCAGTTCTTC	CASSIVYFTSYNEQFF
TRBD1	TRBJ2-7	.	TRBV19	TGTGCCAGTAGTGCGACAGGGAGCTCCTACGAGCAGTACTTC	CASSATGSSYEQYF
.	TRBJ1-4	.	TRBV7-2	TGTGCCAGCAGCTTAGCCCCCGGGGTGGGTGAAAAACTGTTTTTT	CASSLAPGVGEKLFF
.	TRBJ2-2	.	TRBV19	TGTGCCAGTAGTATCGTTAGCGGAGCGAACACCGGGGAGCTGTTTTTT	CASSIVSGANTGELFF
TRBD2	TRBJ2-5	.	TRBV5-1	TGCGCCAGCAGCTCCTCCGGACTAGCCCCTTGGGAGACCCAGTACTTC	CASSSSGLAPWETQYF
TRBD1	TRBJ2-3	once	TRBV19	TGTGCCAGTAGTATAGTTGGGACAGGGCTTTTCGCTACGCAGTATTTT	CASSIVGTGLFATQYF
TRBD1	TRBJ1-2	few	TRBV4-3	TGCGCCAGCAGCCAAGATTTATCCGGGACAGAGGGCCCCTATGGCTACACCTTC	CASSQDLSGTEGPYGYTF
.	TRBJ2-5	once	TRBV6-1	TGTGCCAGCAGTGAAGACTCCGGGTGGAAGTACCAAGAGACCCAGTACTTC	CASSEDSGWKYQETQYF
TRBD2	TRBJ2-7	.	TRBV18	TGTGCCAGCTCACCTTTAGCGGGAGGGACCTACGAGCAGTACTTC	CASSPLAGGTYEQYF
.	TRBJ2-1	.	TRBV7-9	TGTGCCAGCAGCCCAAGGCTTGGATCAGGGGTCAATGAGCAGTTCTTC	CASSPRLGSGVNEQFF
TRBD2	TRBJ2-1	.	TRBV5-5	TGTGCCAGTTGGCCGGGACTAGCGGGATACAATGAGCAGTTCTTC	CASWPGLAGYNEQFF
TRBD1	TRBJ1-4	.	TRBV10-3	TGTGCCACCAATACAGGACAGGGCAGTGAAAAACTGTTTTTT	CATNTGQGSEKLFF
.	TRBJ1-2	.	TRBV2	TGTGCCAGCAGTGAAGGGACAACCATTAGCTACACCTTC	CASSEGTTISYTF
.	TRBJ1-1	.	TRBV7-2	TGTGCCAGCAGCTTACTGAGGAACACTGAAGCTTTCTTT	CASSLLRNTEAFF
TRBD2	TRBJ2-3	.	TRBV7-2	TGTGCCAGCAGCTTGGAACCCCCTTGGCGGGGGGCCCGCACAGATACGCAGTATTTT	CASSLEPPWRGARTDTQYF
TRBD1	TRBJ2-7	.	TRBV29-1	TGCAGCGTCATGCCGGGGACAGGGGAGTACGAGCAGTACTTC	CSVMPGTGEYEQYF
TRBD1	TRBJ1-2	.	TRBV4-3	TGCGCCAGCAGCCAAGCCCGGACAGGGGGTGGCGGCTACACCTTC	CASSQARTGGGGYTF